The 9 T cell receptor beta chains below were found in one sample sequenced in a study of blood T cell repertoires in COVID-19. Using immunoSEQ multiplex PCR, the repertoire was profiled, and TCRdb retains in-frame clones only, with some absent. The sample has about 85,000 clones; 90% are singletons. Sequenced sample: peripheral blood. These receptors all come from a woman of 80 years or more with active or convalescent COVID-19.

The gene calls are TRBV6-2 or TRBV6-3 and TRBJ1-6; the match to TRBD1 covers 7 bases. Looked up from germline, CDR1 is MNHEY and CDR2 is SVGEGT. CDR3 length: 18 residues. V dropped 4 bases and J dropped 5; count of bases not matched to a gene: 14. CDR3 nucleotides: TGTGCCAGCAGTTCGAGGAGGTCGGGACAGAAAAATAATTCACCCCTCCACTTT. It is translated as CASSSRRSGQKNNSPLHF.

This chain connects TRBV28 to TRBJ1-1; D is unresolved. The V gene lost 6 bases and the J gene lost 6 bases, with 11 bases spanning the gap. Looked up from germline, CDR1 is MDHEN and CDR2 is SYDVKM. The CDR3 contains 12 residues. The CDR3 loop reads CASRLLESEAFF. The CDR3 DNA reads as TGTGCCAGCAGATTACTAGAATCTGAAGCTTTCTTT.

This clone is a singleton in its sample. This sequence joins TRBV27 and TRBJ2-7; no reliable D call. The CDR3 has 11 residues. V lost 4 bases and J lost 3, with 4 bases in between. Germline values: CDR1 MNHEY, CDR2 SMNVEV (reference sequence). CDR3 nucleotides: TGTGCCAGCAGTTCCCACTACGAGCAGTACTTC. Its translation is CASSSHYEQYF.

The chain is built from TRBV5-4 and TRBJ2-1; TRBD1 aligns across 8 bases. With V trimmed by 4 bases and J by 7 bases, 7 bases remained unmatched. Germline V gives CDR1 SGHNT, CDR2 YYREEE (reference sequence). The CDR3 loop spans 14 amino acids. The CDR3 protein is CASSTRQGWNEQFF. CDR3 coding DNA: TGTGCCAGCAGCACACGACAGGGGTGGAATGAGCAGTTCTTC. The variable domain in full, with the rest retrieved from reference TRBV5-4 and TRBJ2-1, is ETGVTQSPTHLIKTRGQQVTLRCSSQSGHNTVSWYQQALGQGPQFIFQYYREEENGRGNFPPRFSGLQFPNYSSELNVNALELDDSALYLCASSTRQGWNEQFFGPGTRLTVL.

The J gene is TRBJ2-1, the V gene TRBV5-4; D is unresolved. Germline V lookup: CDR1 SGHNT, CDR2 YYREEE (reference sequence). This CDR3 has 16 residues. V lost 0 bases and J lost 6, with 16 bases in between. The CDR3 spells CASSLATGIRLNEQFF. For the CDR3, the DNA is TGTGCCAGCAGCTTGGCCACGGGTATCCGGCTCAATGAGCAGTTCTTC.

The chain has TRBV7-2 and TRBJ2-7; a possible D gene is TRBD2 (6 bases). V lost 0 bases and J 2 bases, leaving 11 bases between the germline ends. Germline-derived CDR1 and CDR2 are SGHTA and FQGNSA. The CDR3 runs to 15 residues. CDR3 nucleotides: TGTGCCAGCAGCTTAGCAGGCGGGGCGACCTACGAGCAGTACTTC. Its protein product is CASSLAGGATYEQYF.

The chain employs TRBV7-2 and TRBJ1-2, with TRBD1 matching over 7 bases. In germline, CDR1 is SGHTA, CDR2 FQGNSA. The CDR3 sequence is 14 residues long. V lost 2 bases, J lost 4 bases, and 4 bases stayed unmatched. The CDR3 sequence: CASSLLGGAYGYTF. For the CDR3, the DNA is TGTGCCAGCAGCTTATTAGGGGGCGCCTATGGCTACACCTTC.

In this sample, this clone turned up a few times. The chain combines TRBV10-3 with TRBJ2-5, with 8 bases lining up with TRBD2. The CDR3 has 13 residues. J lost 5 bases, V lost 4 bases, and 3 bases had no gene match. Germline V gene sequence: CDR1 ENHRY, CDR2 SYGVKD. The CDR3 loop is CAISGTSTETQYF. Here the CDR3 DNA reads TGTGCCATCAGTGGGACTAGCACGGAGACCCAGTACTTC.

This clone was found once. The rearrangement links TRBV19 to TRBJ2-7; 8 bases align to TRBD2. With V trimmed by 3 bases and J by 3 bases, 4 bases remained unmatched. Germline V gene lookup returns CDR1 LNHDA and CDR2 SQIVND (reference sequence). There are 14 residues in the CDR3. The CDR3 bases are TGTGCCAGTAGTATGTACAGCGGGAGCTACGAGCAGTACTTC. Translating gives CASSMYSGSYEQYF. Drawing the rest from reference TRBV19 and TRBJ2-7, the complete variable domain is DGGITQSPKYLFRKEGQNVTLSCEQNLNHDAMYWYRQDPGQGLRLIYYSQIVNDFQKGDIAEGYSVSREKKESFPLTVTSAQKNPTAFYLCASSMYSGSYEQYFGPGTRLTVT.